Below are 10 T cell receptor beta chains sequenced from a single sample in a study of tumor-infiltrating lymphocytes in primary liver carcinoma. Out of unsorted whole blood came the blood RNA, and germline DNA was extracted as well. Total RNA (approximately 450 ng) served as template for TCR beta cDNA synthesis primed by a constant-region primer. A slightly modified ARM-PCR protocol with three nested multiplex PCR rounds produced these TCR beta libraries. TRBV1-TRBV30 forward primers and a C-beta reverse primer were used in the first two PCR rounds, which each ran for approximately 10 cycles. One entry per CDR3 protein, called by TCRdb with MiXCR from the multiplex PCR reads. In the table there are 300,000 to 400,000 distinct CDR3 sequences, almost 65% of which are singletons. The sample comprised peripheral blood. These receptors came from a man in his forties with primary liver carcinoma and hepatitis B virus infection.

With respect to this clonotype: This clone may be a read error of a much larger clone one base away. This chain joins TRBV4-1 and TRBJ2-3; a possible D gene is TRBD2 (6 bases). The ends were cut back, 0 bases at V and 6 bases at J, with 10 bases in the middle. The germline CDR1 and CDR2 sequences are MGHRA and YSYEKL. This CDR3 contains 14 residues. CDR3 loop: CASSQEGGGDTQYF. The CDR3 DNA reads TGCGCCAGCAGCCAAGAGGGAGGTGGGGATACGCAGTATTTT.

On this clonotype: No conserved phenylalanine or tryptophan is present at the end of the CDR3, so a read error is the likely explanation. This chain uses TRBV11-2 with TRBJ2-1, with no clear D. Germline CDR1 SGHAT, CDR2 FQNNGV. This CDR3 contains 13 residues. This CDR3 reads CTSSLGRVNEQFL. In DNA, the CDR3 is TGTACCAGCAGCTTAGGTCGGGTTAATGAGCAGTTCCTC.

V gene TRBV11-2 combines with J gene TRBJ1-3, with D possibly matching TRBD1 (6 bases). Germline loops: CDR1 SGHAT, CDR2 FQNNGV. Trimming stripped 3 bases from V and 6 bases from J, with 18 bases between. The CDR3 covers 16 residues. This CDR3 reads CASSLSARGRTNTIYF. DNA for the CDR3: TGTGCCAGCAGCTTGTCCGCCAGGGGAAGGACAAACACCATATATTTT.

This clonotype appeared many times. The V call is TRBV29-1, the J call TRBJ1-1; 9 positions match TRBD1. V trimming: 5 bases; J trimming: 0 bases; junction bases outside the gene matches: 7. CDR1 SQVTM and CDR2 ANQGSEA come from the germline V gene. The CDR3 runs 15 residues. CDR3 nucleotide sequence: TGCAGCGTTTTAGGACAGGGGTCGTTGAACACTGAAGCTTTCTTT. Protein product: CSVLGQGSLNTEAFF.

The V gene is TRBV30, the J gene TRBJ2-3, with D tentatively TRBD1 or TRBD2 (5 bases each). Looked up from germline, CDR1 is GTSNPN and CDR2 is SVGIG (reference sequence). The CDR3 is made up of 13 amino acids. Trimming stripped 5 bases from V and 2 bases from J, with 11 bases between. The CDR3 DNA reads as TGTGCCTGGGCCGGGGCTAACACAGATACGCAGTATTTT. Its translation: CAWAGANTDTQYF.

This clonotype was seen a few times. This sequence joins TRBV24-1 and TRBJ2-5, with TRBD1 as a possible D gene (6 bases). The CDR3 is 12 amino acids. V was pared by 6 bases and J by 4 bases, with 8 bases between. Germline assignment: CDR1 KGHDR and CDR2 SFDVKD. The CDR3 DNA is TGTGCCACCAGTAGAGGGGGAGAGACCCAGTACTTC. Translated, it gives CATSRGGETQYF.

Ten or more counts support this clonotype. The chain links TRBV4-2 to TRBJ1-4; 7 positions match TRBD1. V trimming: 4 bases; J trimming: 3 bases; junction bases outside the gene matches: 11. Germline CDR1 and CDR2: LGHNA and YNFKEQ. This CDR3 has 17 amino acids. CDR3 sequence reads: CASSPGQHMLANEKLFF. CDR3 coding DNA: TGTGCCAGCAGCCCGGGACAGCACATGTTGGCTAATGAAAAACTGTTTTTT.

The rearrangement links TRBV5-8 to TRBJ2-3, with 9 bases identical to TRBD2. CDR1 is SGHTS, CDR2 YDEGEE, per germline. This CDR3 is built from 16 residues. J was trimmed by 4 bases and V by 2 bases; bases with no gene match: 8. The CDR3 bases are TGTGCCAGCAGCTTCAATAGCGGGAGTGTCTCAGATACGCAGTATTTT. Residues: CASSFNSGSVSDTQYF.

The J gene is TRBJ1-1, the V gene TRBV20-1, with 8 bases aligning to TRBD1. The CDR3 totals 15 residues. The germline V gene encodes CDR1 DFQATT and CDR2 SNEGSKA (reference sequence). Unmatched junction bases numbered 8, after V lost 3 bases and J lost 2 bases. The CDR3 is CSARGGRGRNTEAFF. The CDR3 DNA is TGCAGTGCTAGGGGCGGCAGGGGGCGTAACACTGAAGCTTTCTTT.

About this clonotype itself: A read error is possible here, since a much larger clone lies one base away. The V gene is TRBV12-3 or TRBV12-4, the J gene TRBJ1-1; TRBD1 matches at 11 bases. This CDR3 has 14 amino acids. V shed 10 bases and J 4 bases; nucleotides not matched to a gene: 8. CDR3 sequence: CANGPGQGGTEAFF. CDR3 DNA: TGTGCCAACGGGCCGGGACAGGGGGGCACTGAAGCTTTCTTT.